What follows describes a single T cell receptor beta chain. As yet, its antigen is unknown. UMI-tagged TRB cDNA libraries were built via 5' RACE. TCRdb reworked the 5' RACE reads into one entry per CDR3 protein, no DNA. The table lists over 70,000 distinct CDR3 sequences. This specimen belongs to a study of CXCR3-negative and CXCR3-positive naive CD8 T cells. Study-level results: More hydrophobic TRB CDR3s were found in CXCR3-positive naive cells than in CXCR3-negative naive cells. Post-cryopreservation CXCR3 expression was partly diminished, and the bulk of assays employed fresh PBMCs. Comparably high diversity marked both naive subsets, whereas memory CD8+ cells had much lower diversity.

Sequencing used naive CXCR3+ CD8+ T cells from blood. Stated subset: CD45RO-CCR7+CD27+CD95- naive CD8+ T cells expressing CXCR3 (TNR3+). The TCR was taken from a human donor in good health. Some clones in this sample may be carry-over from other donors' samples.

The CDR3 sequence is CASSPRTAKNTEAFF. The chain has TRBV7-9 and TRBJ1-1; TCRdb selects TRBD1, and the lack of DNA leaves this call unchecked. The V gene's germline CDR1 is SEHNR and CDR2 FQNEAQ (reference sequence). This CDR3 has 15 residues.